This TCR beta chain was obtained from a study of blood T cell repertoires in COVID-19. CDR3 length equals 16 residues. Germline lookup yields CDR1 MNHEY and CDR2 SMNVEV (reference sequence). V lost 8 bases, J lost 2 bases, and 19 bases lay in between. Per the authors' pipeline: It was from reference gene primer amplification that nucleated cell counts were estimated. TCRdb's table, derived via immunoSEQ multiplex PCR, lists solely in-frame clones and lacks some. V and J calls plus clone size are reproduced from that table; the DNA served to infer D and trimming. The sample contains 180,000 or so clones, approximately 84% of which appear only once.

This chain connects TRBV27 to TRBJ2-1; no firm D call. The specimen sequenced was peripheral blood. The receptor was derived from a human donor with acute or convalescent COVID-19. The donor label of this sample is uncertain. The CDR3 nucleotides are TGTGCCAGCTTCCAACGCAGAGGAATCACCTACAATGAGCAGTTCTTC. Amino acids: CASFQRRGITYNEQFF.